This T cell receptor (beta chain) came from a study of blood T cell repertoires in COVID-19. Overall study context: Sites across the United States, Italy and Spain contributed samples from acute and convalescent COVID-19.

The germline gives CDR1 LNHDA, CDR2 SQIVND (reference sequence). This CDR3 contains 15 residues. Trimming left V 3 bases short and J 0 bases short, with 11 bases between. This clone was counted between two and nine times. In the original analysis: By means of reference gene primer amplification, nucleated cell counts were estimated. Assay used: immunoSEQ multiplex PCR; TCRdb lists only in-frame clones, some missing. V, J and clone size are those of that table, while D and trimming were read from the DNA. The sample records about 240,000 clones, 88% being singletons. The source of this sequence is a middle-aged woman who had recovered from COVID-19. Sample: peripheral blood. The V gene is TRBV19, the J gene TRBJ1-2; D remains ambiguous. CDR3 sequence: CASSMGRSSNYGYTF. The CDR3 DNA reads as TGTGCCAGTAGTATGGGGAGAAGCTCTAACTATGGCTACACCTTC.